These T cell receptor beta chains were read from a single sample in a study of identical twins. MiXCR, applied by TCRdb to the 5' RACE reads, yields one record per CDR3 protein. The data show roughly 770,000 distinct CDR3 sequences, around a sixth seen once. These records were also assigned to another study, of T cells expressing NK-cell markers.

What was sequenced was PBMCs. Every receptor here comes from a young woman in good health. Each CDR3 is given with its conserved first and last residue. A D gene is named only where the DNA matches it firmly. Some rows have no size entry. The others give once, few or many, or a class for an expanded clone.

v_gene: TRBV10-2; d_gene: NA; j_gene: TRBJ2-5; abundance: NA; len: 11; CDR3aa: CASSEGEDQYF; CDR3nt: TGCGCCAGCAGCGAAGGAGAGGACCAGTACTTC
v_gene: TRBV5-1; d_gene: NA; j_gene: TRBJ2-7; abundance: NA; len: 13; CDR3aa: CASTEGAVSEQYF; CDR3nt: TGCGCCAGCACCGAAGGGGCCGTAAGCGAGCAGTACTTC
v_gene: TRBV12-3/TRBV12-4; d_gene: NA; j_gene: TRBJ2-3; abundance: NA; len: 11; CDR3aa: CASGIQGAQYF; CDR3nt: TGTGCCAGCGGGATCCAGGGTGCGCAGTATTTT
v_gene: TRBV6-5; d_gene: NA; j_gene: TRBJ2-2; abundance: few; len: 16; CDR3aa: CASSYSSAGRTGELFF; CDR3nt: TGTGCCAGCAGTTACTCCAGCGCAGGGAGGACCGGGGAGCTGTTTTTT
v_gene: TRBV7-9; d_gene: NA; j_gene: TRBJ2-2; abundance: many; len: 15; CDR3aa: CASSLISRRTGELFF; CDR3nt: TGTGCCAGCAGCTTAATTTCTCGACGGACCGGGGAGCTGTTTTTT
v_gene: TRBV29-1; d_gene: NA; j_gene: TRBJ2-4; abundance: few; len: 13; CDR3aa: CSVIRDPKNIQYF; CDR3nt: TGCAGCGTCATCCGGGACCCCAAAAACATTCAGTACTTC
v_gene: TRBV5-1; d_gene: NA; j_gene: TRBJ2-3; abundance: few; len: 14; CDR3aa: CASSLGHLTDTQYF; CDR3nt: TGCGCCAGCAGCCTCGGGCATCTCACAGATACGCAGTATTTT
v_gene: TRBV5-5; d_gene: NA; j_gene: TRBJ1-1; abundance: few; len: 12; CDR3aa: CASRALNTEAFF; CDR3nt: TGTGCCAGCAGGGCTTTGAACACTGAAGCTTTCTTT
v_gene: TRBV7-8; d_gene: TRBD2; j_gene: TRBJ2-5; abundance: NA; len: 17; CDR3aa: CASSLDGSGGYQETQYF; CDR3nt: TGTGCCAGCAGCTTAGATGGTAGCGGGGGGTACCAAGAGACCCAGTACTTC
v_gene: TRBV4-1; d_gene: NA; j_gene: TRBJ2-5; abundance: few; len: 14; CDR3aa: CASSQVGPQETQYF; CDR3nt: TGCGCCAGCAGCCAAGTGGGACCTCAAGAGACCCAGTACTTC
v_gene: TRBV20-1; d_gene: TRBD1; j_gene: TRBJ1-1; abundance: NA; len: 14; CDR3aa: CSARKGQGNTEAFF; CDR3nt: TGCAGTGCTAGAAAGGGACAGGGGAACACTGAAGCTTTCTTT
v_gene: TRBV20-1; d_gene: NA; j_gene: TRBJ2-6; abundance: NA; len: 17; CDR3aa: CSATPLEGRSGANVLTF; CDR3nt: TGCAGTGCTACCCCTCTGGAGGGCCGCTCTGGGGCCAACGTCCTGACTTTC
v_gene: TRBV12-3/TRBV12-4; d_gene: TRBD1; j_gene: TRBJ1-2; abundance: NA; len: 14; CDR3aa: CASSLSTGFNGYTF; CDR3nt: TGTGCCAGCAGTTTATCGACAGGGTTTAATGGCTACACCTTC
v_gene: TRBV7-2; d_gene: NA; j_gene: TRBJ1-5; abundance: NA; len: 15; CDR3aa: CASSLVGREGQPQHF; CDR3nt: TGTGCCAGCAGCTTAGTCGGCAGAGAGGGGCAGCCCCAGCATTTT
v_gene: TRBV29-1; d_gene: NA; j_gene: TRBJ2-5; abundance: NA; len: 12; CDR3aa: CSVVREKETQYF; CDR3nt: TGCAGCGTTGTACGGGAGAAAGAGACCCAGTACTTC
v_gene: TRBV10-3; d_gene: NA; j_gene: TRBJ2-5; abundance: NA; len: 14; CDR3aa: CAISAGQQGETQYF; CDR3nt: TGTGCCATCAGTGCCGGACAGCAGGGAGAGACCCAGTACTTC
v_gene: TRBV5-5; d_gene: NA; j_gene: TRBJ2-5; abundance: NA; len: 14; CDR3aa: CASSLAQAKETQYF; CDR3nt: TGTGCCAGCAGCTTGGCACAGGCTAAAGAGACCCAGTACTTC
v_gene: TRBV20-1; d_gene: NA; j_gene: TRBJ2-3; abundance: few; len: 13; CDR3aa: CSAWGAGTDTQYF; CDR3nt: TGCAGTGCTTGGGGGGCCGGGACAGATACGCAGTATTTT
v_gene: TRBV2; d_gene: TRBD1; j_gene: TRBJ1-2; abundance: many; len: 13; CDR3aa: CASSGQGSDGYTF; CDR3nt: TGTGCCAGCAGTGGACAGGGGAGCGATGGCTACACCTTC
v_gene: TRBV7-6; d_gene: TRBD1; j_gene: TRBJ2-7; abundance: few; len: 15; CDR3aa: CASSQRTGWSYEQYF; CDR3nt: TGTGCCAGCAGCCAGAGGACAGGGTGGTCCTACGAGCAGTACTTC
v_gene: TRBV15; d_gene: TRBD2; j_gene: TRBJ2-7; abundance: few; len: 15; CDR3aa: CATSRGSSGRYEQYF; CDR3nt: TGTGCCACCAGCAGAGGCTCTAGCGGGAGATACGAGCAGTACTTC
v_gene: TRBV29-1; d_gene: NA; j_gene: TRBJ2-4; abundance: NA; len: 14; CDR3aa: CSVGFGGQGNIQYF; CDR3nt: TGCAGCGTTGGTTTTGGAGGACAAGGGAACATTCAGTACTTC